Following are 6 T cell receptor beta chains from one sample sequenced in a study of control samples from healthy donors and cancer patients. Sequencing used immunoSEQ multiplex PCR; TCRdb keeps in-frame clones, though not all of them. Altogether some 74,000 clones are present, around 93% being singletons, with the ten largest covering under 3.5%. Sequenced sample: blood. The receptors originated from a woman under 40 in good health.

This chain connects TRBV4-2 to TRBJ1-1; no reliable D call. V was clipped by 0 bases and J by 3 bases, with 8 bases between them. CDR1 is LGHNA and CDR2 is YNFKEQ in the germline V gene. The CDR3 runs to 14 residues. In DNA form, the CDR3 reads TGTGCCAGCAGCCAAGATGAGAGCTACACTGAAGCTTTCTTT. This translates into CASSQDESYTEAFF.

The chain couples TRBV7-2 to TRBJ2-1; D is undetermined. This CDR3 has 13 residues. Germline-derived CDR1 and CDR2 are SGHTA and FQGNSA. V lost 0 bases and J 9 bases, leaving 9 bases between the germline ends. Here the CDR3 reads CASSLAGASEQFF. The CDR3 DNA sequence: TGTGCCAGCAGCTTAGCCGGCGCAAGTGAGCAGTTCTTC.

The V call is TRBV29-1, the J call TRBJ2-6; D is undetermined. The V end was cut by 3 bases, the J end by 11 bases, with 11 bases between. This CDR3 has 12 amino acids. The V gene's germline CDR1 is SQVTM and CDR2 ANQGSEA. The CDR3 nucleotides are TGCAGCGTTGACGGCCTAGATGACGTCCTGACTTTC. Amino acids: CSVDGLDDVLTF.

V and J are TRBV18 and TRBJ1-4; D may be TRBD1 (6 bases). Deletions cut 0 bases from V and 6 bases from J, with 14 bases between. The CDR3 contains 16 residues. The germline V gene encodes CDR1 KGHSH and CDR2 LQKENI. CDR3 amino acids: CASSPPVAGDHEKLFF. DNA of the CDR3: TGTGCCAGCTCACCACCGGTGGCAGGGGATCATGAAAAACTGTTTTTT.

The genes are TRBV11-2 and TRBJ1-2, with 9 positions matching TRBD1. Germline loops: CDR1 SGHAT, CDR2 FQNNGV. With V trimmed by 3 bases and J by 5 bases, 7 bases remained unmatched. CDR3 length equals 15 residues. CDR3 sequence reads: CASSFGTGPGYGYTF. Written as DNA, the CDR3 is TGTGCCAGCAGCTTCGGGACAGGGCCAGGGTATGGCTACACCTTC.

CDR3 region: CASSLRTFEAFF. CDR3 DNA: TGTGCCAGCAGTTTAAGGACATTCGAAGCTTTCTTT. This chain uses TRBV12-3 or TRBV12-4 with TRBJ1-1; a possible D gene is TRBD1 (5 bases). The CDR3 length is 12 residues. V lost 2 bases to trimming and J lost 8 bases, with 9 bases between them.